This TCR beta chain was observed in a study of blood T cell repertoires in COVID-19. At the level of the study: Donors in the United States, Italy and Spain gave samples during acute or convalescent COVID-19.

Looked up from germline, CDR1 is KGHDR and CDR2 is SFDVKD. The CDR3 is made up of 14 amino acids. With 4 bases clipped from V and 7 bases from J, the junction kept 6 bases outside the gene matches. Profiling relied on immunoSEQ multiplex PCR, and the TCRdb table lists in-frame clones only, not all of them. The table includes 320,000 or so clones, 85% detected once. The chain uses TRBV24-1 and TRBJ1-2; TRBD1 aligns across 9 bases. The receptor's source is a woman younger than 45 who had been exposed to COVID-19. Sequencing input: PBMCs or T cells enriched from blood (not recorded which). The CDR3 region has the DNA TGTGCCACCAGTGAAGCTGGACAGGGGAGTGGCTACACCTTC. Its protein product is CATSEAGQGSGYTF.